This is a list of T cell receptor beta chains from one sample in a study of T-cell memory formation after mild COVID-19. TCRdb re-called the 5' RACE reads with MiXCR, one entry per CDR3 protein. The top ten clones hold roughly a fifth of a sample with 250,000 or so distinct CDR3 sequences, approximately 9% of them seen once. What was sequenced was PBMCs or a T cell subset sorted from them (not recorded which). The receptors derive from a man younger than 35 who had mild COVID-19 (a few samples of this study predate the infection). Cell type and time point are not known. CDR3s include the opening cysteine and the closing phenylalanine or tryptophan. D genes are given only for firm matches. A row's size may be missing; if present it is once, few, many or a size class.

>-|TRBJ1-6|TRBV9|-
TGTGCCAGCAGCGTAGGGGGGAGCTCCTATAATTCACCCCTCCACTTT
CASSVGGSSYNSPLHF
>-|TRBJ2-7|TRBV6-2/TRBV6-3|few
TGTGCCAGCAAATACCCTTTTGACAGGCCCGACGAGCAGTACTTC
CASKYPFDRPDEQYF
>-|TRBJ2-1|TRBV6-2/TRBV6-3|-
TGTGCCAGCAGTTACCCGGGGCAGAGCTCCTACAATGAGCAGTTCTTC
CASSYPGQSSYNEQFF
>-|TRBJ1-2|TRBV11-2|few
TGTGCCAGCAGCTTAGATACACGGTCGCAGGTCACCTTC
CASSLDTRSQVTF
>-|TRBJ1-1|TRBV4-3|few
TGCGCCAGCAGCCGAGCATTTGACACTGAAGCTTTCTTT
CASSRAFDTEAFF
>-|TRBJ2-2|TRBV12-3/TRBV12-4|-
TGTGCCAGCAGTTTGGGCTCCTCTTCGGAGCTGTTTTTT
CASSLGSSSELFF
>-|TRBJ2-2|TRBV10-3|few
TGTGCCATCTCCGCCCGCGGGGTGAACACCGGGGAGCTGTTTTTT
CAISARGVNTGELFF
>-|TRBJ1-2|TRBV25-1|-
TGTGCCAGCAGTGAGCCAGGGTGGGGAGGCTACACCTTC
CASSEPGWGGYTF
>-|TRBJ1-2|TRBV9|few
TGTGCCAGCAGCGTAGGGATGTCACCGACAGGCTACACCTTC
CASSVGMSPTGYTF
>-|TRBJ2-7|TRBV7-2|few
TGTGCCAGCAGCCTCCCCTCGACGAGGGAGCAGTACTTC
CASSLPSTREQYF
>TRBD1|TRBJ1-1|TRBV11-1|-
TGTGCCAGCAGCTTAGAACAGGGGGGACCTGAAGCTTTCTTT
CASSLEQGGPEAFF
>-|TRBJ1-2|TRBV11-2|-
TGTGCCAGCAGCTTGAGGGGCGCACAGGCTAACTATGGCTACACCTTC
CASSLRGAQANYGYTF
>-|TRBJ2-3|TRBV9|-
TGTGCCAGCAGCGAGGGGAGTTTTGGCACAGATACGCAGTATTTT
CASSEGSFGTDTQYF
>TRBD1|TRBJ2-4|TRBV2|many
TGTGCCAGCGGTGGACAGGAGAATTACATTCAGTACTTC
CASGGQENYIQYF
>-|TRBJ1-1|TRBV7-9|many
TGTGCCAGCAGCGAAGTGGCATATACTGAAGCTTTCTTT
CASSEVAYTEAFF
>-|TRBJ1-1|TRBV29-1|few
TGCAGCGTTGTCGGCCGTCAGGCGATCACTGAAGCTTTCTTT
CSVVGRQAITEAFF
>-|TRBJ1-1|TRBV21-1|few
TGTGCCAGCAGCCCGACAGGGGTCGGTGAAGCTTTCTTT
CASSPTGVGEAFF
>-|TRBJ2-1|TRBV27|few
TGTGCCAGCAGTATACAGGGCCCCAATGAGCAGTTCTTC
CASSIQGPNEQFF
>-|TRBJ2-4|TRBV9|-
TGTGCCAGCAGCCTTTCAGGGGACCCCTCAATCCCCAAAAACATTCAGTACTTC
CASSLSGDPSIPKNIQYF
>-|TRBJ1-5|TRBV12-3/TRBV12-4|few
TGTGCCAGCGGCCGCAATCAGCCCCAGCATTTT
CASGRNQPQHF
>-|TRBJ2-5|TRBV6-5|few
TGTGCCAGCAGTTACTTCGGACGGAATGGTCGGACCCAGTACTTC
CASSYFGRNGRTQYF
>-|TRBJ1-1|TRBV9|-
TGTGCCAGCAGCGTAAGCCCCGTCCTGAACACTGAAGCTTTCTTT
CASSVSPVLNTEAFF
>-|TRBJ2-1|TRBV4-2|-
TGTGCCAGCAGCCCCAGGGGGGTCCCTGAGCAGTTCTTC
CASSPRGVPEQFF